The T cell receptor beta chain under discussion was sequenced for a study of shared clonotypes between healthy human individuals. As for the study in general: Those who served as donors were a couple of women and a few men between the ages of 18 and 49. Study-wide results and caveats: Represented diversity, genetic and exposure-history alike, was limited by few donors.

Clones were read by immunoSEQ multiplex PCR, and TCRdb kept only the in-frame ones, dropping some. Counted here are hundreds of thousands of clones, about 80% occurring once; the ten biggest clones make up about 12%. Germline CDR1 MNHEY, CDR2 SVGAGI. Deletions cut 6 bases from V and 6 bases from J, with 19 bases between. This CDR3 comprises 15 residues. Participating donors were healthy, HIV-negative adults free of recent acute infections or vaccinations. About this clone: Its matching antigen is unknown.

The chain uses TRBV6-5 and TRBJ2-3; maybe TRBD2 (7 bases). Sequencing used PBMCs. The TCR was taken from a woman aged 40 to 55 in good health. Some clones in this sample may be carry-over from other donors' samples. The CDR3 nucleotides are TGTGCCAGCAGGGGATGGGGGGGCGCTTCCGATACGCAGTATTTT. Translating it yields CASRGWGGASDTQYF.